The entry below describes one TCR beta chain. The data stem from a study of blood T cell repertoires in COVID-19. The wider study: Acute and convalescent COVID-19 specimens originated in the United States, Italy and Spain. PBMCs, B-cell-depleted T cells, or T cells provided the cDNA or gDNA that made up the material.

This CDR3 spans 13 amino acids. Per the germline V gene, CDR1 is LNHDA and CDR2 is SQIVND (reference sequence). Trimming shortened V by 6 bases and J by 10 bases, and 18 bases separated the two germline ends. Original processing notes: Quantification of nucleated cells was approximated via reference gene primer amplification. Clones were sequenced by immunoSEQ multiplex PCR, and TCRdb holds only the in-frame ones, with some missing. V and J calls and clone size are given by that table; D and trimming were obtained from the DNA. The sample gives 300,000 to 400,000 clones, around four fifths of which show up once; approximately 3% is in the top ten.

Sequenced input: peripheral blood. V gene TRBV19 combines with J gene TRBJ1-1, with a possible D match to TRBD1 (5 bases). The TCR originated in a man younger than 45 with active or convalescent COVID-19. CDR3 sequence (DNA): TGTGCCAGTAGACCCCCGGACCGGGGGAGAGCTTTCTTT. Protein: CASRPPDRGRAFF.